Shown below are 5 T cell receptor beta chains from a single sample sequenced in a study of blood T cell repertoires in COVID-19 (dated by TCRdb to 2020 to 2021). Libraries were built with the immunoSEQ multiplex PCR assay. What TCRdb holds here is the immuneACCESS table cut down to in-frame rearrangements. Part of the clones is not present; checked against another copy, under half of the missing clones reflect an unresolved V gene, and the others are unexplained. Within this sample are hundreds of thousands of clones, with less than 85% of them counted one time only. The ten largest clones represent roughly 2.7% of the sample. The material sequenced was peripheral blood. These receptors were obtained from a woman in her 70s with active or convalescent COVID-19.

Concerning this clone: The same CDR3 can be traced to other DNA sequences in this sample. The chain uses TRBV5-1 and TRBJ1-4, with TRBD1 matching 9 bases. This CDR3 is 15 amino acids long. The V gene end was trimmed by 0 bases and the J gene end by 8 bases; junction bases not matched to a gene: 5. Germline V gene data show CDR1 as SGHRS and CDR2 as YFSETQ. CDR3 sequence: CASSLEGQGNEKLFF. The CDR3 DNA reads as TGCGCCAGCAGCTTGGAGGGACAGGGAAACGAAAAACTGTTTTTT.

This clone was observed a few times. The gene calls are TRBV10-3 and TRBJ1-1, with a weak D call TRBD1 (6 bases). In germline, CDR1 is ENHRY, CDR2 SYGVKD. V gave up 5 bases and J gave up 4 bases, with 14 bases separating them. The CDR3 sequence is 14 residues long. CDR3 in DNA: TGTGCCATCAGTAAGCAGGGGAAAAGCACTGAAGCTTTCTTT. This encodes CAISKQGKSTEAFF.

In this sample, this clone turned up once. This sequence joins TRBV5-1 and TRBJ1-2; 7 positions match TRBD1. Per the germline V gene, CDR1 is SGHRS and CDR2 is YFSETQ. The ends lost 1 base at V and 2 bases at J; junction bases unmatched: 5. This CDR3 is built from 15 residues. The CDR3 is CASSLWGQMNYGYTF. CDR3 DNA sequence: TGCGCCAGCAGCTTGTGGGGACAGATGAACTATGGCTACACCTTC.

The V gene is TRBV28, the J gene TRBJ1-2, with 7 bases aligning to TRBD1. J was trimmed by 8 bases and V by 3 bases; bases with no gene match: 9. The CDR3 has 14 residues. Per germline, CDR1 MDHEN and CDR2 SYDVKM. CDR3 protein: CASSFIGGAQGYTF. The DNA for the CDR3 is TGTGCCAGCAGTTTCATAGGGGGCGCTCAGGGCTACACCTTC.

In this sample, this clone turned up a few times. The chain recombines TRBV5-1 with TRBJ2-1; 9 bases line up with TRBD2. The J segment lost 7 bases and the V segment lost 1 base, leaving 6 bases of the junction unmatched. This CDR3 contains 15 residues. Germline CDR1 reads SGHRS; CDR2 reads YFSETQ. CDR3 residues: CASSLSSGMGNEQFF. CDR3 bases: TGCGCCAGCAGCTTGTCTAGCGGGATGGGGAATGAGCAGTTCTTC.